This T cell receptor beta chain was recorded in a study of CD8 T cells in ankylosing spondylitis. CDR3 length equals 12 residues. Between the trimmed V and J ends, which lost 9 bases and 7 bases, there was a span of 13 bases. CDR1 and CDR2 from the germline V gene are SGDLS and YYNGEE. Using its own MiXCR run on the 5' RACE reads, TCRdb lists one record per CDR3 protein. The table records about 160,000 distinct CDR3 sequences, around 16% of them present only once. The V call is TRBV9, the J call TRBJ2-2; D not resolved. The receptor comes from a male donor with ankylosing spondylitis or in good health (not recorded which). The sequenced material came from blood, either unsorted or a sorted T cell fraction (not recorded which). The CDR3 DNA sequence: TGTGCCACCCTCCGGAGCGACGGGGAGCTGTTTTTT. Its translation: CATLRSDGELFF.